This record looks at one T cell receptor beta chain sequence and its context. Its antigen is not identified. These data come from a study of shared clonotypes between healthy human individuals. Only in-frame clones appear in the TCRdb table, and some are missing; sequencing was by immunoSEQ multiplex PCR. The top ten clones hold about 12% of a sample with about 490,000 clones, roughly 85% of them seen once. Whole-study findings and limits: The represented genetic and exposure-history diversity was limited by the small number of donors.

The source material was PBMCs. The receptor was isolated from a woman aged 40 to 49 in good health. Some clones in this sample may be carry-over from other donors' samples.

The CDR3 loop is CASSYTGTGGVGNQPQHF. DNA for the CDR3: TGTGCCAGCAGCTACACCGGGACAGGGGGCGTGGGCAATCAGCCCCAGCATTTT. The V gene is TRBV27, the J gene TRBJ1-5, with 12 bases identical to TRBD1. The V segment lost 6 bases and the J segment 2 bases; nucleotides outside the gene matches: 11. Germline CDR1 is MNHEY and CDR2 is SMNVEV (reference sequence). There are 18 residues in the CDR3.